These 31 T cell receptor beta chains came from one sample sequenced in a study of T-cell reconstitution after alpha-beta-depleted transplantation in children. The library targeted TCRbeta and was prepared with unique molecular identifiers. TCRdb called the PCR reads again in MiXCR, with one record for every CDR3 protein. The repertoire holds approximately 490,000 distinct CDR3 sequences, with about an eighth as singletons. This material consisted of PBMCs from the stem cell graft donor, taken from the stem cell graft. The source is a human donor who donated a stem cell graft to a child with combined immunodeficiency.

There are a few counts of this clonotype. The CDR3 nucleotides are TGTGCCAGCACTCGGTCCTACACCGGGGAGCTGTTTTTT. It specifies CASTRSYTGELFF. The gene calls are TRBV25-1 and TRBJ2-2; D is uncertain. The CDR3 has 13 residues. V lost 7 bases, J lost 3 bases, and 9 bases lay in between. Looked up from germline, CDR1 is MGHDK and CDR2 is SYGVNS.

The chain couples TRBV3-1 to TRBJ1-1, with a tentative D call TRBD1 (6 bases). The CDR3 has 17 amino acids. Germline V gene data show CDR1 as LGHDT and CDR2 as YNNKEL (reference sequence). Trimming shortened V by 0 bases and J by 1 base, and 15 bases separated the two germline ends. The CDR3 here is CASSQESGAYQNTEAFF. The CDR3 bases are TGTGCCAGCAGCCAAGAGTCAGGGGCCTACCAGAACACTGAAGCTTTCTTT.

V usage is TRBV7-3 and J usage is TRBJ2-3; a weak D match, TRBD1 (6 bases). The germline V and J ends were trimmed by 5 bases and 4 bases, with 16 bases remaining between them. Germline assignment: CDR1 SGHTA and CDR2 FQGTGA. The CDR3 length is 15 residues. The CDR3 coding sequence is TGTGCCAGCAGCCCTAATGGGGGCCGGGCAGATACGCAGTATTTT. As protein: CASSPNGGRADTQYF.

This clonotype came up a few times. The chain links TRBV11-2 to TRBJ2-7; 9 bases line up with TRBD1. The CDR3 contains 13 residues. Losses at the gene ends were 6 bases for V and 5 bases for J; bases not matched to a gene: 5. From germline, CDR1 is SGHAT and CDR2 FQNNGV. CDR3 DNA: TGTGCCAGCAGAAGGACAGGGGTGAACGAGCAGTACTTC. This codes for CASRRTGVNEQYF.

The rearrangement links TRBV11-2 to TRBJ2-3; TRBD2 matches 9 bases. CDR1 and CDR2 from the germline V gene are SGHAT and FQNNGV. V shed 6 bases, J shed 5 bases, and the junction held 9 bases outside the gene matches. The CDR3 consists of 15 residues. This chain's CDR3 is CASRRAGGPRDTQYF. For the CDR3, the DNA is TGTGCCAGCAGGAGGGCGGGAGGGCCGAGAGATACGCAGTATTTT.

This clonotype was counted at least ten times. The chain couples TRBV20-1 to TRBJ2-5; 12 nucleotides match TRBD2. There are 15 residues in the CDR3. Germline CDR1 and CDR2: DFQATT and SNEGSKA (reference sequence). V trimming: 3 bases; J trimming: 4 bases; junction bases outside the gene matches: 6. CDR3 loop: CSASSPSGRVETQYF. CDR3 sequence (DNA): TGCAGTGCTAGCTCCCCTAGCGGGAGGGTAGAGACCCAGTACTTC.

This clonotype was counted ten times or more. The rearrangement links TRBV7-9 to TRBJ1-3; D unclear. The CDR3 covers 12 residues. Germline V gives CDR1 SEHNR, CDR2 FQNEAQ (reference sequence). With 8 bases removed from V and 4 bases from J, the gap between germline ends came to 9 bases. As DNA, the CDR3 is TGTGCCAGCGCCGGGTCGGGAAACACCATATATTTT. Amino acid sequence: CASAGSGNTIYF.

This clonotype was observed a handful of times. The CDR3, as DNA: TGTGCCAGCAGCCGCGGGTCGGTCGGAAACACCATATATTTT. Its translation: CASSRGSVGNTIYF. The chain uses TRBV7-9 and TRBJ1-3; D unresolved. V gave up 5 bases and J gave up 4 bases, with 12 bases separating them. This CDR3 comprises 14 residues. Per germline, CDR1 SEHNR and CDR2 FQNEAQ (reference sequence).

Ten or more counts support this clonotype. This chain links TRBV7-9 with TRBJ2-1, with TRBD1 identical over 8 bases. Germline assignment: CDR1 SEHNR and CDR2 FQNEAQ (reference sequence). This CDR3 region has 14 residues. The junction had 4 bases not matched to a gene; V was cut back by 5 bases and J by 4 bases. The CDR3, as DNA: TGTGCCAGCAGCGATGGACAGGGATACAATGAGCAGTTCTTC. This encodes CASSDGQGYNEQFF.

This clonotype has more than one count but fewer than ten. This sequence joins TRBV6-5 and TRBJ1-6, with TRBD1 as a possible D gene (5 bases). V was cut by 2 bases and J by 7 bases, with 15 bases left in between. This CDR3 comprises 16 residues. CDR1 and CDR2 from the germline V gene are MNHEY and SVGAGI. The CDR3 nucleotides read TGTGCCAGCAGTTACGATTGGGGGGAATCAAATTCACCCCTCCACTTT. As protein: CASSYDWGESNSPLHF.

This clonotype was seen more than once but under ten times. The V call is TRBV5-1, the J call TRBJ1-6; D gene ambiguous. Trimming stripped 4 bases from V and 7 bases from J, with 6 bases between. Germline-derived CDR1 and CDR2 are SGHRS and YFSETQ. This CDR3 comprises 12 residues. The CDR3 region is CASSPENSPLHF. The CDR3, as DNA: TGCGCCAGCAGCCCGGAGAATTCACCCCTCCACTTT.

This chain uses TRBV12-5 with TRBJ2-1; TRBD2 matches at 8 bases. Germline loops: CDR1 LGHNT, CDR2 FRNRAP. V shed 1 base, J shed 4 bases, and the junction held 9 bases outside the gene matches. The CDR3 loop spans 17 amino acids. Written as DNA, the CDR3 is TGTGCTAGTGGTTTGGGCAAACCGGGACTAGGGTACAATGAGCAGTTCTTC. Protein product: CASGLGKPGLGYNEQFF.

Ten or more counts support this clonotype. The gene calls are TRBV20-1 and TRBJ1-2; maybe TRBD1 (5 bases). Per germline, CDR1 DFQATT and CDR2 SNEGSKA (reference sequence). The ends were cut back, 1 base at V and 4 bases at J, with 10 bases in the middle. This CDR3 has 13 amino acids. CDR3 in DNA: TGCAGTGCTAGAGCTGAAGGGGCCTATGGCTACACCTTC. Its protein is CSARAEGAYGYTF.

The chain links TRBV20-1 to TRBJ2-1, with TRBD2 as a possible D gene (5 bases). The length of the CDR3 is 10 residues. Germline CDR1 DFQATT, CDR2 SNEGSKA (reference sequence). Between the trimmed V and J ends, which lost 3 bases and 8 bases, there was a span of 5 bases. In DNA, the CDR3 is TGCAGTGCTAGCGGGGATGAGCAGTTCTTC. Its translation is CSASGDEQFF.

The rearrangement links TRBV6-2 or TRBV6-3 to TRBJ2-3; D unclear. Germline-derived CDR1 and CDR2 are MNHEY and SVGEGT. V was cut by 0 bases and J by 8 bases, with 6 bases left in between. There are 12 residues in the CDR3. The CDR3 nucleotides read TGTGCCAGCAGTTACTCCTGGGGTACGCAGTATTTT. This gives the protein CASSYSWGTQYF.

This clonotype was picked up many times. The chain joins TRBV12-3 or TRBV12-4 to TRBJ2-3; unclear D gene. The CDR3 contains 14 residues. Trimming took 5 bases from V and 3 from J, leaving 12 bases between them. CDR3 in amino acids: CASSPEFGTDTQYF. CDR3 nucleotides: TGTGCCAGCAGTCCCGAATTTGGAACAGATACGCAGTATTTT.

The rearrangement links TRBV20-1 to TRBJ2-7; 13 bases map to TRBD2. The CDR3 extends over 14 amino acids. V lost 5 bases to trimming and J lost 7 bases; unmatched junction nucleotides: 8. The germline V gene has CDR1 DFQATT and CDR2 SNEGSKA (reference sequence). Here the CDR3 reads CSAGLAGDVWEQYF. CDR3 nucleotide sequence: TGCAGTGCTGGACTAGCGGGGGATGTGTGGGAGCAGTACTTC.

This clonotype was seen ten or more times. The chain employs TRBV20-1 and TRBJ2-7; unclear D gene. CDR1 DFQATT and CDR2 SNEGSKA come from the germline V gene (reference sequence). Trimming cost V 5 bases and J 3 bases, with 8 bases left between them. The CDR3 runs 11 residues. CDR3 protein: CSAADGYEQYF. In DNA form, the CDR3 reads TGCAGTGCTGCGGACGGCTACGAGCAGTACTTC.

This clonotype was seen many times. The chain links TRBV7-8 to TRBJ2-1; unclear D gene. The germline CDR1 and CDR2 sequences are SGHVS and FQNEAQ. CDR3 size: 12 residues. The V gene lost 5 bases and the J gene lost 4 bases, with 6 bases spanning the gap. CDR3 region: CASSQEYNEQFF. The CDR3 DNA sequence: TGTGCCAGCAGCCAGGAGTACAATGAGCAGTTCTTC.

This clonotype occurred a few times. This chain links TRBV6-5 with TRBJ2-1; 12 bases map to TRBD2. V shed 4 bases, J shed 0 bases, and the junction held 7 bases outside the gene matches. CDR3 length: 18 residues. Germline CDR1 MNHEY, CDR2 SVGAGI. CDR3 nucleotide sequence: TGTGCCAGCAGTTCTCCCAAACTAGCGGGAGGCTCCTACAATGAGCAGTTCTTC. Its translation: CASSSPKLAGGSYNEQFF.

This clonotype came up many times. This sequence joins TRBV12-3 or TRBV12-4 and TRBJ2-3; D may be TRBD2 (6 bases). The CDR3 is 12 amino acids. V shed 3 bases and J shed 5 bases, with 6 bases lying between them. The DNA for the CDR3 is TGTGCCAGCAGTTTGGGGGGAGATACGCAGTATTTT. Translating gives CASSLGGDTQYF.

This clonotype was recorded a few times. The chain is built from TRBV6-5 and TRBJ1-6; 7 bases match TRBD1. With V trimmed by 4 bases and J by 6 bases, 9 bases remained unmatched. This CDR3 has 16 amino acids. Germline V lookup: CDR1 MNHEY, CDR2 SVGAGI. The CDR3 is CASSWTQGGPNSPLHF. The CDR3 DNA reads as TGTGCCAGCAGTTGGACCCAGGGGGGGCCTAATTCACCCCTCCACTTT.

This clonotype was picked up many times. The CDR3 spells CASRVLAMTGELFF. DNA for the CDR3: TGTGCCAGCAGGGTACTAGCCATGACCGGGGAGCTGTTTTTT. The V gene is TRBV12-3 or TRBV12-4, the J gene TRBJ2-2; perhaps TRBD2 as D (6 bases). CDR3 length: 14 amino acids. V lost 6 bases, J lost 5 bases, and 13 bases lay in between.

V and J are TRBV4-2 and TRBJ2-1; 9 bases align to TRBD2. Looked up from germline, CDR1 is LGHNA and CDR2 is YNFKEQ. The CDR3 sequence is 15 residues long. Trimming removed 1 base from V and 9 bases from J; junction bases left unmatched: 7. The CDR3 sequence is CASSQGSGGEVEQFF. The DNA for the CDR3 is TGTGCCAGCAGCCAAGGTAGCGGGGGAGAGGTTGAGCAGTTCTTC.

This chain joins TRBV12-3 or TRBV12-4 and TRBJ2-5, with TRBD2 matching 11 bases. V was clipped by 4 bases and J by 2 bases; unmatched bases: 15. The CDR3 is 19 residues long. The CDR3 region is CASSSSGLAGKLIQETQYF. For the CDR3, the DNA is TGTGCCAGCAGTTCATCAGGACTAGCGGGTAAACTGATACAAGAGACCCAGTACTTC.

The V call is TRBV7-8, the J call TRBJ2-4, with 8 bases identical to TRBD2. CDR3 length: 16 amino acids. V was pared by 1 base and J by 2 bases, with 4 bases of the junction left unmatched. Germline CDR1 SGHVS, CDR2 FQNEAQ. This CDR3 is CASSLDRGGTKNIQYF. As DNA, the CDR3 is TGTGCCAGCAGCTTAGATCGGGGGGGCACCAAAAACATTCAGTACTTC. Based on the CDR3 plus reference TRBV7-8 and TRBJ2-4, the full variable domain is GAGVSQSPRYKVAKRGQDVALRCDPISGHVSLFWYQQALGQGPEFLTYFQNEAQLDKSGLPSDRFFAERPEGSVSTLKIQRTQQEDSAVYLCASSLDRGGTKNIQYFGAGTRLSVL.

This clonotype was detected many times. This chain uses TRBV7-3 with TRBJ2-7, with TRBD2 as a possible D gene (7 bases). Trimming shortened V by 2 bases and J by 2 bases, and 13 bases separated the two germline ends. Germline-derived CDR1 and CDR2 are SGHTA and FQGTGA. This CDR3 contains 15 residues. The CDR3 reads CASSLDGGGAYEQYF. CDR3 sequence (DNA): TGTGCCAGCAGCTTAGATGGCGGGGGCGCCTACGAGCAGTACTTC.

This rearrangement joins TRBV25-1 to TRBJ2-7; D perhaps matches TRBD2 (6 bases). The germline CDR1 and CDR2 sequences are MGHDK and SYGVNS. Between the trimmed V and J ends, which lost 6 bases and 0 bases, there was a span of 12 bases. The CDR3 contains 14 residues. The CDR3 loop reads CASSSTRSSYEQYF. CDR3 nucleotides: TGTGCCAGCAGCTCGACTAGGAGCTCCTACGAGCAGTACTTC.

A few counts support this clonotype. The V and J genes are TRBV2 and TRBJ2-7, with a weak D call TRBD2 (6 bases). This CDR3 region has 16 residues. The germline V and J ends were trimmed by 7 bases and 5 bases, with 24 bases remaining between them. Germline CDR1 is SNHLY and CDR2 is FYNNEI. The CDR3 reads CASKRVEGLIGDEQYF. The CDR3 DNA is TGTGCCAGCAAGAGGGTGGAGGGATTAATTGGGGACGAGCAGTACTTC.

This clonotype was recorded a few times. The chain has TRBV4-2 and TRBJ2-7; D unclear. Between the trimmed V and J ends, which lost 1 base and 2 bases, there was a span of 3 bases. The CDR3 length is 12 residues. Germline CDR1 is LGHNA and CDR2 is YNFKEQ. The CDR3 bases are TGTGCCAGCAGCCAAGCTGCCTACGAGCAGTACTTC. Its translation: CASSQAAYEQYF.

This clonotype came up many times. DNA for the CDR3: TGTGCCACCAGTGATTTCGCTCCCGGTACGCAGTATTTT. It encodes CATSDFAPGTQYF. The chain employs TRBV24-1 and TRBJ2-3; D not certain. The CDR3 loop spans 13 amino acids. V dropped 1 base and J dropped 8 bases, with 9 bases sitting between them. CDR1 and CDR2 (germline): KGHDR, SFDVKD.